This T cell receptor beta chain was sequenced during a study of blood T cell repertoires in COVID-19. Germline V gene sequence: CDR1 SGHTA, CDR2 FQGNSA. Between the trimmed V and J ends, which lost 5 bases and 0 bases, there was a span of 17 bases. This CDR3 is built from 17 residues. Repertoires were generated with immunoSEQ multiplex PCR, while TCRdb's copy carries only in-frame clones and drops some. The sample holds roughly 200,000 clones, roughly 80% seen once. Seattle cases were enrolled at active infection and followed longitudinally. The chain joins TRBV7-2 to TRBJ2-1, with D possibly matching TRBD2 (5 bases). This TCR was recovered from a woman of 80 years or more with COVID-19, enrolled during active disease. The specimen was peripheral blood. Here the CDR3 reads CASSEREARSSYNEQFF. CDR3 coding DNA: TGTGCCAGCAGCGAGAGGGAAGCACGGAGCTCCTACAATGAGCAGTTCTTC. Using reference TRBV7-2 and TRBJ2-1 for the parts outside the CDR3, the full variable domain is GAGVSQSPSNKVTEKGKDVELRCDPISGHTALYWYRQSLGQGLEFLIYFQGNSAPDKSGLPSDRFSAERTGGSVSTLTIQRTQQEDSAVYLCASSEREARSSYNEQFFGPGTRLTVL.